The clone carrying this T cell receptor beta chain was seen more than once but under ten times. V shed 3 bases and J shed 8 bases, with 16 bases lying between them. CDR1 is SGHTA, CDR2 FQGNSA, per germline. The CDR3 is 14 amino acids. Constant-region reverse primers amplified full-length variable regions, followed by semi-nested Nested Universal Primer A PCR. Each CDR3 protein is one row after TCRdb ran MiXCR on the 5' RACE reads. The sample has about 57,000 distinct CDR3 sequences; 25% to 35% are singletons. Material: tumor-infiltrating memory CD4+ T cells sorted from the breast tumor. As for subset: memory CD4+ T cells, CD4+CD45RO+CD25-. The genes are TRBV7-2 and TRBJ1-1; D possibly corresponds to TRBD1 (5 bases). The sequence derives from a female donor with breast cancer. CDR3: CASSFLPGAKEAFF. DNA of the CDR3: TGTGCCAGCAGCTTTCTACCTGGGGCAAAAGAAGCTTTCTTT.